This TCR beta chain was captured in a study of OX40 agonist ivuxolimab in advanced cancers. Study-wide context: The study treated patients with ivuxolimab, an agonistic anti-OX40 (CD134) antibody. Study conclusions and caveats: At doses 0.1 to 3.0 mg/kg, CD4+ and CD8+ clones expanded. The investigators did not determine what antigen specificity the expanded peripheral T cells had.

No patient had autoimmune disease or received systemic immunosuppression. In this sample, this clone turned up once. The antigen is unknown. Losses at the gene ends were 6 bases for V and 5 bases for J; bases not matched to a gene: 15. The CDR3 loop spans 17 amino acids. CDR1 and CDR2 from the germline V gene are MGHDK and SYGVNS. Profiled with immunoSEQ multiplex PCR; TCRdb holds only in-frame clones, not every one. Of about 19,000 clones in the sample, more than 70% were seen once. The rearrangement links TRBV25-1 to TRBJ1-5, with 8 bases lining up with TRBD1. Sequencing was performed on CD4+ or CD8+ T cells sorted from blood, taken in a trial of the OX40 agonist ivuxolimab. This sequence was found in an adult with an advanced solid tumor such as melanoma, head and neck, liver or kidney cancer. The CDR3 sequence: CASRDGQGPGGYQPQHF. The CDR3 region has the DNA TGTGCCAGCAGAGACGGACAGGGCCCAGGAGGGTATCAGCCCCAGCATTTT.